The 13 T cell receptor beta chains below were found in one sample sequenced in a study of glioma-infiltrating T cells (dated by TCRdb to about 2016). The reads were generated on an Illumina MiSeq. TCR alpha and beta CDR3 regions were amplified with the iRepertoire nested amplicon-rescue multiplex PCR (arm-PCR) platform from RNA. TCRdb reran the public reads through fastp at Q25 and MiXCR, keeping productive beta chains. A single entry per CDR3 protein holds the most common genes and DNA from its merged rows. The sample has over 130,000 distinct CDR3 sequences on record, about 39% of them singletons. The ten most abundant clones make up over 15% of the sample. Sequences were obtained from glioma tissue, nonneoplastic brain tissue, or PBMCs (not recorded which). The receptors shown here come from a human donor with low-grade glioma or glioblastoma, undergoing nonglioma brain surgery, or in good health (not recorded which).

The count of this clonotype is one. It may be a read error: a sequence one base away is much more abundant. V usage is TRBV6-6 and J usage is TRBJ1-1; D is undetermined. Trimming took 2 bases from V and 3 from J, leaving 10 bases between them. Germline V CDR1 and CDR2: MNHNY, SVGAGI (reference sequence). This CDR3 is 14 amino acids long. The DNA for the CDR3 is TGTGCCAGCAGTTACCTGAAGGGATACACTGAAGCTTTCTTT. This codes for CASSYLKGYTEAFF.

Note on this clonotype: One end of the junction fails to match germline, which may point to a read error. The chain employs TRBV28 and TRBJ1-5; no reliable D call. Germline lookup yields CDR1 MDHEN and CDR2 SYDVKM. CDR3 size: 15 residues. CDR3 protein: CASSAEGYSSQPQHF. Here the CDR3 DNA reads TGTGCCAGCAGTGCAGAGGGTTATAGCAGTCAGCCCCAGCATTTT.

The V and J genes are TRBV6-6 and TRBJ2-7, with D unresolved. CDR3 size: 16 residues. V was pared by 2 bases and J by 2 bases, with 16 bases between. From germline, CDR1 is MNHNY and CDR2 SVGAGI (reference sequence). CDR3: CASSYDSVGRAYEQYF. CDR3 bases: TGTGCCAGCAGTTACGATTCCGTGGGCAGAGCCTACGAGCAGTACTTC.

The gene calls are TRBV20-1 and TRBJ2-5, with 10 positions matching TRBD2. V lost 6 bases, J lost 5 bases, and 18 bases stayed unmatched. The V gene's germline CDR1 is DFQATT and CDR2 SNEGSKA (reference sequence). This CDR3 is 17 amino acids long. CDR3 sequence reads: CSANPYSSGRARETQYF. The CDR3 DNA follows: TGCAGTGCAAACCCGTACTCTAGCGGGAGAGCTAGGGAGACCCAGTACTTC.

This chain links TRBV3-1 with TRBJ2-5; D is unclear. The CDR3 loop spans 12 amino acids. Trimming pared 0 bases from V and 5 bases from J, leaving 4 bases between. CDR1 and CDR2 (germline): LGHDT, YNNKEL (reference sequence). In nucleotides, the CDR3 is TGTGCCAGCAGCCAAGATGGCGAGACCCAGTACTTC. Translating it yields CASSQDGETQYF.

The J gene is TRBJ2-1, the V gene TRBV20-1, with D perhaps TRBD2 (6 bases). CDR1 is DFQATT and CDR2 is SNEGSKA in the germline V gene (reference sequence). The CDR3 has 13 amino acids. Trimming stripped 5 bases from V and 6 bases from J, with 14 bases between. CDR3 residues: CSASGLGLNEQFF. The CDR3 coding sequence is TGCAGTGCTTCGGGACTGGGACTCAATGAGCAGTTCTTC.

The rearrangement uses TRBV25-1 and TRBJ1-1, with D possibly TRBD1 on 6 matching bases. Trimming shortened V by 1 base and J by 5 bases, and 14 bases separated the two germline ends. The V gene's germline CDR1 is MGHDK and CDR2 SYGVNS. The CDR3 has 15 residues. The CDR3 here is CASSESRQVRTEAFF. The CDR3 coding sequence is TGTGCCAGCAGTGAATCAAGACAGGTTCGGACTGAAGCTTTCTTT.

J is TRBJ2-3 and V is TRBV18; the D gene is possibly TRBD1 (5 bases). The CDR3 is 13 residues long. CDR1 and CDR2 from the germline V gene are KGHSH and LQKENI. Trimming took off 1 base at V and 4 bases at J, with 6 bases between the two ends. The CDR3 spells CASSPLRADTQYF. Here the CDR3 DNA reads TGTGCCAGCTCACCACTCAGGGCAGATACGCAGTATTTT. The entire variable domain, with the rest obtained from reference TRBV18 and TRBJ2-3, is as follows: NAGVMQNPRHLVRRRGQEARLRCSPMKGHSHVYWYRQLPEEGLKFMVYLQKENIIDESGMPKERFSAEFPKEGPSILRIQQVVRGDSAAYFCASSPLRADTQYFGPGTRLTVL.

This clonotype showed up many times. The chain uses TRBV28 and TRBJ2-7; D remains unclear. V was cut by 4 bases and J by 2 bases, with 9 bases left in between. Germline V gene data show CDR1 as MDHEN and CDR2 as SYDVKM. This CDR3 is 13 amino acids long. The CDR3: CASSSRSPYEQYF. Here the CDR3 DNA reads TGTGCCAGCAGTTCGCGGTCCCCCTACGAGCAGTACTTC.

The V gene is TRBV12-3 or TRBV12-4, the J gene TRBJ2-5, with D tentatively TRBD1 (6 bases). The CDR3 covers 14 residues. V was clipped by 6 bases and J by 4 bases, with 15 bases between them. This chain's CDR3 is CASSLQGLGETQYF. For the CDR3, the DNA is TGTGCCAGCAGCTTACAGGGCCTTGGAGAGACCCAGTACTTC.

The chain carries TRBV19 and TRBJ2-6; D may match TRBD1 or TRBD2 (5 bases each). Trimming removed 5 bases at V and 0 bases at J, with 17 bases between. The germline CDR1 and CDR2 sequences are LNHDA and SQIVND (reference sequence). The CDR3 runs 18 residues. Written as DNA, the CDR3 is TGTGCCAGTAGTCCGGATCGGGACCTACTCTCTGGGGCCAACGTCCTGACTTTC. Translated, it gives CASSPDRDLLSGANVLTF. Using reference TRBV19 and TRBJ2-6 for the parts outside the CDR3, the full variable domain is DGGITQSPKYLFRKEGQNVTLSCEQNLNHDAMYWYRQDPGQGLRLIYYSQIVNDFQKGDIAEGYSVSREKKESFPLTVTSAQKNPTAFYLCASSPDRDLLSGANVLTFGAGSRLTVL.

The chain is built from TRBV18 and TRBJ2-1, with TRBD1 as a possible D gene (5 bases). V lost 3 bases to trimming and J lost 14 bases, with 11 bases between them. CDR1 is KGHSH and CDR2 is LQKENI in the germline V gene. CDR3 length equals 11 residues. The CDR3 is CASSPEQVKFF. CDR3 coding DNA: TGTGCCAGCTCACCCGAACAGGTTAAGTTCTTC.

As concerns this clonotype: The junction and the germline gene differ at one end; a read error may be behind it. The chain recombines TRBV7-2 with TRBJ2-1, with D perhaps matching TRBD1 or TRBD2 (5 bases each). CDR1 is SGHTA and CDR2 is FQGNSA in the germline V gene. There are 14 residues in the CDR3. The CDR3 nucleotides are TGTGCCAGCAGCTTAGCCGGGACCTACAATGAGAAGTTCTTC. Its translation: CASSLAGTYNEKFF.